The 2 T cell receptor beta chains below all came from one sample that was sequenced in a study of human T cells and chemical hapten exposure. TCRdb re-called the RACE reads with MiXCR, one entry per CDR3 protein. This sample has tens of thousands of distinct CDR3 sequences, with around a tenth found just once. Time point in this sample: pre-sensitization, week 0. Noted treatment: therapeutic diphenylcyclopropenone sensitization with weekly scalp DPC. Unfractionated whole blood was the source of the extracted total RNA. The source was whole blood, collected in connection with sensitization to the hapten diphenylcyclopropenone (DPC). The source of these receptors is a man between 45 and 60 years old with alopecia areata. Some clones in this sample may be carry-over from other donors' samples.

The chain recombines TRBV5-1 with TRBJ2-7, with a weak D call TRBD1 (5 bases). The CDR3 length is 13 residues. Germline CDR1 reads SGHRS; CDR2 reads YFSETQ. V dropped 4 bases and J dropped 4 bases, with 12 bases sitting between them. CDR3 in DNA: TGCGCCAGCAGCGCCAGGGTGGATTACGAGCAGTACTTC. Translated: CASSARVDYEQYF.

This clonotype was seen repeatedly, ten times or more. This rearrangement joins TRBV4-1 to TRBJ1-2, with 8 bases identical to TRBD1. CDR1 and CDR2 from the germline V gene are MGHRA and YSYEKL. Trimming took 4 bases from V and 4 from J; bases not matched to a gene: 14. This CDR3 is 17 amino acids long. The CDR3, as DNA: TGCGCCAGCAGCCTGTCAGCCGGACAGGGACCACTCTATGGCTACACCTTC. This gives the protein CASSLSAGQGPLYGYTF.